These 22 T cell receptor beta chains originate from one sample sequenced in a study of blood T cells in healthy people across ages. The authors ran a second PCR of about 7 to 12 cycles using a sample-barcoded 5' primer and a J-beta primer mix. Via MiXCR, TCRdb re-called the 5' RACE reads, giving one row per CDR3 protein. The data hold 1.5 million or so distinct CDR3 sequences, with approximately 43% observed a single time. Sequencing was done on a sample of blood. The receptor set was obtained from a woman aged 18-29 years in good health.

In DNA, the CDR3 is TGTGCCAGCAGTCGTATTAAAACTACCGGGGAGCTGTTTTTT. This encodes CASSRIKTTGELFF. This chain links TRBV12-3 or TRBV12-4 with TRBJ2-2, with D hard to call. CDR3 size: 14 residues. V was clipped by 5 bases and J by 5 bases, with 12 bases between them.

This clonotype was counted between two and nine times. The rearrangement joins TRBV7-3 to TRBJ2-7, with TRBD2 matching 7 bases. Germline lookup yields CDR1 SGHTA and CDR2 FQGTGA. The trim removed 1 base at V and 7 bases at J, leaving 4 bases unmatched. This CDR3 is built from 13 residues. The CDR3 loop is CASSLIAGDEQYF. CDR3 bases: TGTGCCAGCAGCTTAATTGCGGGAGATGAGCAGTACTTC. The complete variable domain, with remaining parts taken from reference TRBV7-3 and TRBJ2-7, reads GAGVSQTPSNKVTEKGKYVELRCDPISGHTALYWYRQSLGQGPEFLIYFQGTGAADDSGLPNDRFFAVRPEGSVSTLKIQRTERGDSAVYLCASSLIAGDEQYFGPGTRLTVT.

The V and J genes are TRBV4-3 and TRBJ1-4; D might be TRBD1 (5 bases). The CDR3 contains 15 residues. Trimming took 0 bases from V and 1 from J, leaving 6 bases between them. Per germline, CDR1 LGHNA and CDR2 YSLEER. CDR3 loop: CASSQDTGTNEKLFF. Written as DNA, the CDR3 is TGCGCCAGCAGCCAAGATACAGGAACTAATGAAAAACTGTTTTTT.

The chain links TRBV27 to TRBJ1-5; 7 bases map to TRBD1. Trimming cost V 6 bases and J 1 base; bases outside gene matches: 6. Germline values: CDR1 MNHEY, CDR2 SMNVEV (reference sequence). The CDR3 is made up of 15 amino acids. Here the CDR3 reads CASRRWDSSNQPQHF. In DNA form, the CDR3 reads TGTGCCAGCAGGAGATGGGACAGCAGCAATCAGCCCCAGCATTTT.

The chain carries TRBV20-1 and TRBJ2-7, with D perhaps matching TRBD1 or TRBD2 (5 bases each). Between the trimmed V and J ends, which lost 5 bases and 8 bases, there was a span of 13 bases. Looked up from germline, CDR1 is DFQATT and CDR2 is SNEGSKA (reference sequence). This CDR3 has 11 amino acids. In nucleotides, the CDR3 is TGCAGTGCTTGGGACCGTCAGCAGCAGTACTTC. It codes for CSAWDRQQQYF.

This clonotype came up a few times. V and J are TRBV25-1 and TRBJ2-1; D is undetermined. V was trimmed by 3 bases and J by 0 bases, leaving 9 bases between them. The CDR3 is 15 amino acids. Germline V gene lookup returns CDR1 MGHDK and CDR2 SYGVNS. The CDR3 DNA is TGTGCCAGCAGTGAGGCAACCAGCTCCTACAATGAGCAGTTCTTC. It is translated as CASSEATSSYNEQFF.

The gene calls are TRBV30 and TRBJ2-2, with D possibly being TRBD2 (5 bases). Germline V lookup: CDR1 GTSNPN, CDR2 SVGIG (reference sequence). CDR3 length: 15 residues. Trimming left V 2 bases short and J 3 bases short, with 13 bases between. CDR3 residues: CAWSPNGLHTGELFF. The CDR3 DNA reads as TGTGCCTGGAGTCCCAATGGACTGCACACCGGGGAGCTGTTTTTT. Full variable domain (outside the CDR3, taken from reference TRBV30 and TRBJ2-2): SQTIHQWPATLVQPVGSPLSLECTVEGTSNPNLYWYRQAAGRGLQLLFYSVGIGQISSEVPQNLSASRPQDRQFILSSKKLLLSDSGFYLCAWSPNGLHTGELFFGEGSRLTVL.

This rearrangement joins TRBV6-4 to TRBJ2-5, with D possibly being TRBD1 (5 bases). V shed 4 bases and J shed 4 bases, with 13 bases lying between them. This CDR3 comprises 14 residues. Germline V gives CDR1 MRHNA, CDR2 SNTAGT. In DNA form, the CDR3 reads TGTGCCAGCAGTGGCTTCAGGGCGCGAGAGACCCAGTACTTC. It translates to CASSGFRARETQYF.

This clonotype showed up just a few times. The CDR3 here is CASSLEQDNQPQHF. The CDR3 coding sequence is TGTGCCAGCAGCTTGGAGCAGGACAATCAGCCCCAGCATTTT. This chain joins TRBV5-5 and TRBJ1-5; D call uncertain. The CDR3 is 14 residues long. The V and J ends lost 0 bases and 3 bases respectively, with 7 bases between them. The germline gives CDR1 SGHKS, CDR2 YYEKEE (reference sequence). Looking up the rest from reference TRBV5-5 and TRBJ1-5 gives the full variable domain: DAGVTQSPTHLIKTRGQQVTLRCSPISGHKSVSWYQQVLGQGPQFIFQYYEKEERGRGNFPDRFSARQFPNYSSELNVNALLLGDSALYLCASSLEQDNQPQHFGDGTRLSIL.

This sequence joins TRBV4-1 and TRBJ2-4, with 7 bases aligning to TRBD1. This CDR3 is 16 amino acids long. V was pared by 3 bases and J by 2 bases, with 7 bases of the junction left unmatched. CDR1 MGHRA and CDR2 YSYEKL come from the germline V gene. The CDR3 bases are TGCGCCAGCAGCCAGAAGGGGGCCAGTACCAAAAACATTCAGTACTTC. Protein sequence: CASSQKGASTKNIQYF.

V and J are TRBV7-9 and TRBJ2-7, with D perhaps matching TRBD2 (5 bases). CDR1 and CDR2 from the germline V gene are SEHNR and FQNEAQ (reference sequence). Between the trimmed V and J ends, which lost 4 bases and 1 base, there was a span of 17 bases. The CDR3 sequence is 16 residues long. The CDR3 protein is CASSSRGGSGSYEQYF. In DNA, the CDR3 is TGTGCCAGCAGCTCCCGTGGCGGGTCCGGTTCCTACGAGCAGTACTTC.

V gene TRBV6-5 combines with J gene TRBJ2-5; tentatively, D is TRBD2 (6 bases). V lost 6 bases to trimming and J lost 0 bases, with 14 bases between them. CDR1 MNHEY and CDR2 SVGAGI come from the germline V gene. The CDR3 runs to 15 residues. The CDR3 sequence: CASSPIAVYQETQYF. CDR3 sequence (DNA): TGTGCCAGCAGCCCTATAGCGGTGTACCAAGAGACCCAGTACTTC.

This clonotype was found a few times. The CDR3 here is CSATGTRDSPLHF. DNA of the CDR3: TGCAGTGCTACCGGGACAAGGGATTCACCCCTCCACTTT. The rearrangement joins TRBV20-1 to TRBJ1-6; tentatively, D is TRBD1 (6 bases). This CDR3 has 13 amino acids. With 4 bases removed from V and 8 bases from J, the gap between germline ends came to 12 bases. Germline lookup yields CDR1 DFQATT and CDR2 SNEGSKA (reference sequence).

The rearrangement uses TRBV19 and TRBJ2-4; no firm D call. CDR3 length: 16 residues. Germline assignment: CDR1 LNHDA and CDR2 SQIVND (reference sequence). Trimming left V 3 bases short and J 3 bases short, with 15 bases between. The CDR3 protein is CASSITRSWVKNIQYF. In DNA form, the CDR3 reads TGTGCCAGTAGTATTACCCGGTCTTGGGTCAAAAACATTCAGTACTTC. Complete variable domain (other parts from reference TRBV19 and TRBJ2-4): DGGITQSPKYLFRKEGQNVTLSCEQNLNHDAMYWYRQDPGQGLRLIYYSQIVNDFQKGDIAEGYSVSREKKESFPLTVTSAQKNPTAFYLCASSITRSWVKNIQYFGAGTRLSVL.

The gene calls are TRBV7-2 and TRBJ1-2; the D gene is possibly TRBD1 (5 bases). CDR1 and CDR2 from the germline V gene are SGHTA and FQGNSA. CDR3 length equals 15 residues. The germline V and J ends were trimmed by 2 bases and 0 bases, with 10 bases remaining between them. The CDR3 loop reads CASSLSWDPNYGYTF. For the CDR3, the DNA is TGTGCCAGCAGCTTATCCTGGGACCCTAACTATGGCTACACCTTC.

The chain uses TRBV11-2 and TRBJ2-1; TRBD1 matches 8 bases. The CDR3 has 15 residues. With 4 bases clipped from V and 8 bases from J, the junction kept 10 bases outside the gene matches. Germline CDR1 is SGHAT and CDR2 is FQNNGV. The CDR3 loop is CASSSTGTGVDEQFF. The CDR3 DNA sequence: TGTGCCAGCAGCTCCACCGGGACAGGAGTAGATGAGCAGTTCTTC.

Only a few counts were recorded for this clonotype. The chain is built from TRBV18 and TRBJ1-1, with 8 bases identical to TRBD1. CDR3 length: 17 amino acids. Germline assignment: CDR1 KGHSH and CDR2 LQKENI. V trimming: 3 bases; J trimming: 5 bases; junction bases outside the gene matches: 14. The CDR3 DNA reads as TGTGCCAGCTCACCCCCTATGGGACAGGCTTCTCGTACTGAAGCTTTCTTT. This encodes CASSPPMGQASRTEAFF.

The chain recombines TRBV2 with TRBJ2-5; no clear D. CDR1 is SNHLY and CDR2 is FYNNEI in the germline V gene. The CDR3 length is 13 residues. Trimming pared 5 bases from V and 7 bases from J, leaving 14 bases between. CDR3 DNA sequence: TGTGCCAGCAGTCGCCAAGAGGAGCGGACCCAGTACTTC. Amino acid sequence: CASSRQEERTQYF.

J is TRBJ1-5 and V is TRBV12-3 or TRBV12-4; 7 bases map to TRBD1. V gave up 1 base and J gave up 9 bases; unmatched junction bases: 6. The length of the CDR3 is 14 residues. CDR3 DNA sequence: TGTGCCAGCAGTTTAGAGACAGGGCCGAGGCCCCAGCATTTT. Its protein product is CASSLETGPRPQHF.

This clonotype was seen only a few times. The chain carries TRBV12-3 or TRBV12-4 and TRBJ1-2; possible D gene TRBD1, 5 bases. The CDR3 consists of 14 residues. V lost 3 bases to trimming and J lost 0 bases, with 8 bases between them. The DNA of the CDR3 is TGTGCCAGCAGTTTGTGGGGCGCTAACTATGGCTACACCTTC. The encoded protein is CASSLWGANYGYTF.

V is TRBV2 and J is TRBJ2-2, with TRBD2 as a possible D gene (6 bases). V dropped 6 bases and J dropped 5 bases, with 10 bases sitting between them. Germline V CDR1 and CDR2: SNHLY, FYNNEI. The CDR3 sequence is 13 residues long. CDR3 amino acids: CASRKEGTGELFF. The CDR3 bases are TGTGCCAGCAGAAAGGAGGGGACCGGGGAGCTGTTTTTT.

This chain connects TRBV7-8 to TRBJ2-1; 9 bases match TRBD1. This CDR3 comprises 13 residues. Germline V gene lookup returns CDR1 SGHVS and CDR2 FQNEAQ. Trimming removed 8 bases from V and 8 bases from J; junction bases left unmatched: 7. The CDR3 here is CASRVQGADEQFF. Here the CDR3 DNA reads TGTGCCAGCCGTGTACAGGGGGCCGATGAGCAGTTCTTC.